Below, 30 T cell receptor beta chains from the same sample are listed, as sequenced in a study of shared clonotypes between healthy human individuals. Generated by immunoSEQ multiplex PCR, the TCRdb table keeps only in-frame clones and is missing some. The sample holds 600,000 to 700,000 clones, 73% seen once. The sequenced sample was memory CD4+ T cells sorted from blood. Subset noted: CD45RA-negative fraction. The receptors shown here come from a woman under 40 in good health.

This chain joins TRBV11-1 and TRBJ2-1; 8 bases are a match to TRBD2. The V and J ends lost 5 bases and 12 bases, in that order; junction bases with no gene match: 15. CDR1 is SGHAT, CDR2 FQDESV, per germline (reference sequence). CDR3 length: 15 residues. In DNA form, the CDR3 reads TGTGCCAGCAGCCCATCACCAGTGAGCGGGACTAGGCAGTTCTTC. Translation gives CASSPSPVSGTRQFF.

This sequence joins TRBV12-2 and TRBJ1-5. TRBV12-2 is deemed a pseudogene. This CDR3 has 14 amino acids. For the CDR3, the DNA is TGTGCAAGTCGCTTGGCTAGAGCCAATCAGCCCCAGCATTTT. Translation: CASRLARANQPQHF.

This chain links TRBV4-1 with TRBJ1-2; maybe TRBD1 (6 bases). This CDR3 region has 15 residues. CDR1 and CDR2 (germline): MGHRA, YSYEKL. Trimming shortened V by 3 bases and J by 4 bases, and 15 bases separated the two germline ends. The CDR3 is CASSHLGHGLYGYTF. In DNA, the CDR3 is TGCGCCAGCAGCCATCTGGGACACGGCCTCTATGGCTACACCTTC.

This clone was detected only once. This chain links TRBV5-6 with TRBJ2-7, with 11 bases matching TRBD1. Germline assignment: CDR1 SGHDT and CDR2 YYEEEE. The CDR3 loop spans 18 amino acids. The J segment lost 5 bases and the V segment lost 4 bases, leaving 17 bases of the junction unmatched. CDR3 in amino acids: CASSPYIGWTGGPHEQYF. The DNA for the CDR3 is TGTGCCAGCAGCCCGTATATTGGTTGGACAGGGGGCCCTCACGAGCAGTACTTC.

Only one count was recorded for this clone. This sequence joins TRBV5-1 and TRBJ1-1; the match to TRBD1 covers 10 bases. Unmatched junction bases numbered 5, after V lost 2 bases and J lost 4 bases. This CDR3 has 15 amino acids. Germline loops: CDR1 SGHRS, CDR2 YFSETQ. The CDR3 DNA follows: TGCGCCAGCAGCTTAGGGACAGGGGCGGTCACTGAAGCTTTCTTT. Protein product: CASSLGTGAVTEAFF. The complete variable domain, with remaining parts taken from reference TRBV5-1 and TRBJ1-1, reads KAGVTQTPRYLIKTRGQQVTLSCSPISGHRSVSWYQQTPGQGLQFLFEYFSETQRNKGNFPGRFSGRQFSNSRSEMNVSTLELGDSALYLCASSLGTGAVTEAFFGQGTRLTVV.

J is TRBJ1-4 and V is TRBV18; D is unresolved. The CDR3 has 12 residues. The ends were cut back, 0 bases at V and 5 bases at J, with 1 base in the middle. CDR1 KGHSH and CDR2 LQKENI come from the germline V gene. CDR3 in DNA: TGTGCCAGCTCACCACCGAATGAAAAACTGTTTTTT. Translated, it gives CASSPPNEKLFF.

The chain joins TRBV6-4 to TRBJ1-3; D remains ambiguous. Trimming left V 2 bases short and J 2 bases short, with 7 bases between. In germline, CDR1 is MRHNA, CDR2 SNTAGT. The CDR3 contains 14 residues. The CDR3 loop is CASSDRVPGNTIYF. The CDR3 nucleotides are TGTGCCAGCAGTGACAGGGTGCCTGGAAACACCATATATTTT.

The chain links TRBV7-9 to TRBJ1-1; tentative D call: TRBD1 (5 bases). The germline V gene has CDR1 SEHNR and CDR2 FQNEAQ (reference sequence). The CDR3 is 14 amino acids. V was cut by 2 bases and J by 5 bases, with 12 bases left in between. The CDR3, as DNA: TGTGCCAGCAGCTTAATGGGGGACGGTACTGAAGCTTTCTTT. This translates into CASSLMGDGTEAFF. The variable domain in full, completed from reference TRBV7-9 and TRBJ1-1, reads DTGVSQNPRHKITKRGQNVTFRCDPISEHNRLYWYRQTLGQGPEFLTYFQNEAQLEKSRLLSDRFSAERPKGSFSTLEIQRTEQGDSAMYLCASSLMGDGTEAFFGQGTRLTVV.

The chain uses TRBV10-3 and TRBJ1-5; D is unclear. CDR1 is ENHRY, CDR2 SYGVKD, per germline. V lost 4 bases and J 3 bases, leaving 10 bases between the germline ends. The CDR3 sequence is 14 residues long. This chain's CDR3 is CAISGSSFNQPQHF. The CDR3 DNA reads TGTGCCATCAGTGGGTCGTCTTTCAATCAGCCCCAGCATTTT.

The CDR3 is CASSQDLQGGPGGSYEQYF. The CDR3 DNA follows: TGCGCCAGCAGCCAAGATCTCCAAGGGGGGCCGGGAGGCTCCTACGAGCAGTACTTC. The chain uses TRBV4-1 and TRBJ2-7; D possibly corresponds to TRBD2 (7 bases). The CDR3 is 19 amino acids. The V and J ends lost 0 bases and 0 bases respectively, with 21 bases between them. Germline V CDR1 and CDR2: MGHRA, YSYEKL.

The rearrangement uses TRBV28 and TRBJ2-5, with a tentative D call TRBD2 (5 bases). The V gene's germline CDR1 is MDHEN and CDR2 SYDVKM. The ends were cut back, 3 bases at V and 4 bases at J, with 12 bases in the middle. The CDR3 consists of 14 residues. CDR3 protein: CASSFQRQSETQYF. The CDR3 DNA sequence: TGTGCCAGCAGTTTCCAGCGGCAATCAGAGACCCAGTACTTC.

This clone occurred once. This chain links TRBV18 with TRBJ2-7; D unclear. Germline V lookup: CDR1 KGHSH, CDR2 LQKENI. Trimming took off 3 bases at V and 3 bases at J, with 12 bases between the two ends. The length of the CDR3 is 14 residues. CDR3: CASSPTGLYYEQYF. The CDR3 DNA reads TGTGCCAGCTCACCGACCGGCCTTTACTACGAGCAGTACTTC.

Here the CDR3 reads CASSTQAGTNEKLFF. The CDR3, as DNA: TGTGCCAGTAGTACCCAGGCGGGAACTAATGAAAAACTGTTTTTT. The gene calls are TRBV19 and TRBJ1-4; D is unresolved. V was cut by 4 bases and J by 1 base, with 10 bases left in between. CDR3 length: 15 residues. Per the germline V gene, CDR1 is LNHDA and CDR2 is SQIVND (reference sequence).

CDR3 nucleotides: TGCGCCAGCAGCCCCGGGGGGACAGAGGTTGGCTACACCTTC. Translating it yields CASSPGGTEVGYTF. This chain joins TRBV5-1 and TRBJ1-2; 7 bases align to TRBD1. This CDR3 comprises 14 residues. CDR1 and CDR2 (germline): SGHRS, YFSETQ. Losses at the gene ends were 4 bases for V and 7 bases for J; bases not matched to a gene: 10.

The V and J genes are TRBV28 and TRBJ1-1; no clear D. CDR1 and CDR2 (germline): MDHEN, SYDVKM. Between the trimmed V and J ends, which lost 8 bases and 1 base, there was a span of 5 bases. This CDR3 comprises 11 residues. CDR3 amino acids: CASVRNTEAFF. CDR3 in DNA: TGTGCCAGCGTAAGGAACACTGAAGCTTTCTTT.

The V call is TRBV9, the J call TRBJ1-2; D is perhaps TRBD1 (5 bases). Between the trimmed V and J ends, which lost 0 bases and 8 bases, there was a span of 11 bases. Germline loops: CDR1 SGDLS, CDR2 YYNGEE. The CDR3 is 13 residues long. CDR3 DNA sequence: TGTGCCAGCAGCGTAGTGGAGGGGCTGGGCTACACCTTC. It specifies CASSVVEGLGYTF. The full variable domain, in which reference TRBV9 and TRBJ1-2 provide the parts outside the CDR3, is DSGVTQTPKHLITATGQRVTLRCSPRSGDLSVYWYQQSLDQGLQFLIQYYNGEERAKGNILERFSAQQFPDLHSELNLSSLELGDSALYFCASSVVEGLGYTFGSGTRLTVV.

This clone came up once. CDR3 sequence reads: CASSSPFTYEQYF. In DNA form, the CDR3 reads TGTGCCAGTAGTAGCCCGTTTACCTACGAGCAGTACTTC. The V call is TRBV19, the J call TRBJ2-7; D is undetermined. Germline CDR1 and CDR2: LNHDA and SQIVND (reference sequence). Trimming took off 4 bases at V and 2 bases at J, with 9 bases between the two ends. This CDR3 has 13 amino acids. Complete variable domain (other parts from reference TRBV19 and TRBJ2-7): DGGITQSPKYLFRKEGQNVTLSCEQNLNHDAMYWYRQDPGQGLRLIYYSQIVNDFQKGDIAEGYSVSREKKESFPLTVTSAQKNPTAFYLCASSSPFTYEQYFGPGTRLTVT.

This clone turned up a few times. This chain uses TRBV6-6 with TRBJ1-5; 7 bases map to TRBD1. The V gene end was trimmed by 7 bases and the J gene end by 6 bases; junction bases not matched to a gene: 6. Germline CDR1 is MNHNY and CDR2 is SVGAGI (reference sequence). The CDR3 consists of 13 residues. CDR3 loop: CASIGQAGQPQHF. For the CDR3, the DNA is TGTGCCAGCATCGGACAGGCCGGTCAGCCCCAGCATTTT.

CDR3 residues: CASSLVGDTQYF. In nucleotides, the CDR3 is TGTGCCAGCAGCTTAGTTGGAGATACGCAGTATTTT. This sequence joins TRBV13 and TRBJ2-3; D remains ambiguous. Between the trimmed V and J ends, which lost 1 base and 5 bases, there was a span of 4 bases. Germline lookup yields CDR1 PRHDT and CDR2 FYEKMQ (reference sequence). CDR3 length: 12 residues.

In this sample, this clone turned up once. V and J are TRBV2 and TRBJ2-5; perhaps TRBD2 as D (6 bases). Near its end, the DNA agrees better with TRBJ2-7, so the J call may be wrong. Germline CDR1 SNHLY, CDR2 FYNNEI. The CDR3 totals 16 residues. CDR3 in DNA: TGTGCCAGCAGCCCCGGACTACGAGGAATCTCCTACGAGCAGTACTTC. It translates to CASSPGLRGISYEQYF.

CDR3: CASSVARGSFYGYTF. The DNA for the CDR3 is TGTGCCAGCAGCGTAGCGAGGGGCTCTTTCTATGGCTACACCTTC. The chain recombines TRBV9 with TRBJ1-2; tentative D call: TRBD1 (5 bases). This CDR3 is 15 amino acids long. Germline-derived CDR1 and CDR2 are SGDLS and YYNGEE. V lost 0 bases and J 4 bases, leaving 13 bases between the germline ends.

The chain joins TRBV7-2 to TRBJ2-3, with D possibly matching TRBD2 (5 bases). CDR3 length: 12 amino acids. The V and J ends lost 5 bases and 10 bases respectively, with 13 bases between them. Germline values: CDR1 SGHTA, CDR2 FQGNSA. The chain's CDR3 is CASSPGMSAQYF. The CDR3 bases are TGTGCCAGCAGCCCCGGGATGTCGGCGCAGTATTTT.

The chain links TRBV25-1 to TRBJ1-1; possible D gene TRBD1, 6 bases. V lost 4 bases and J lost 3, with 24 bases in between. The CDR3 contains 18 residues. CDR1 MGHDK and CDR2 SYGVNS come from the germline V gene. The CDR3 DNA follows: TGTGCCAGCAGTGCCCAAAGTTTGGACAGTAAGGCCTACACTGAAGCTTTCTTT. Its protein is CASSAQSLDSKAYTEAFF. The complete variable domain, with remaining parts taken from reference TRBV25-1 and TRBJ1-1, reads EADIYQTPRYLVIGTGKKITLECSQTMGHDKMYWYQQDPGMELHLIHYSYGVNSTEKGDLSSESTVSRIRTEHFPLTLESARPSHTSQYLCASSAQSLDSKAYTEAFFGQGTRLTVV.

This chain connects TRBV5-1 to TRBJ2-3; no definite D call. The V gene's germline CDR1 is SGHRS and CDR2 YFSETQ. This CDR3 contains 14 residues. The germline V and J ends were trimmed by 0 bases and 5 bases, with 10 bases remaining between them. The CDR3 loop is CASSLGTKGDTQYF. DNA of the CDR3: TGCGCCAGCAGCTTGGGGACCAAGGGAGATACGCAGTATTTT.

The J gene is TRBJ2-2, the V gene TRBV10-3; 12 bases align to TRBD1. The CDR3 consists of 16 residues. Trimming took 5 bases from V and 4 from J; bases not matched to a gene: 5. Germline CDR1 is ENHRY and CDR2 is SYGVKD. DNA for the CDR3: TGTGCCATCAGTTGGGGACAGGGGGCAGGCACCGGGGAGCTGTTTTTT. Translation gives CAISWGQGAGTGELFF.

The chain links TRBV29-1 to TRBJ2-2; possibly TRBD1 for D (6 bases). V was shortened by 6 bases and J by 5 bases, with 16 bases between the two germline ends. The germline V gene encodes CDR1 SQVTM and CDR2 ANQGSEA. The CDR3 sequence is 14 residues long. As DNA, the CDR3 is TGCAGCGTCCAGGGGTTCTTTGGAACCGGGGAGCTGTTTTTT. This translates into CSVQGFFGTGELFF.

This clone is a singleton in its sample. The same CDR3 is also encoded by other DNA sequences in this sample. The J gene is TRBJ2-5, the V gene TRBV29-1; D is unclear. There are 12 residues in the CDR3. Germline V gene lookup returns CDR1 SQVTM and CDR2 ANQGSEA. The V gene lost 3 bases and the J gene lost 4 bases, with 9 bases spanning the gap. The CDR3 here is CSVDSGRETQYF. CDR3 sequence (DNA): TGCAGCGTTGATTCAGGCAGAGAGACCCAGTACTTC.

The chain joins TRBV27 to TRBJ2-7; TRBD2 matches at 9 bases. CDR3 size: 14 residues. V trimming: 8 bases; J trimming: 8 bases; junction bases outside the gene matches: 13. The germline gives CDR1 MNHEY, CDR2 SMNVEV (reference sequence). CDR3 in DNA: TGTGCCAGCCGCATGGGGCGGGAGGGCCCCCAGCAGTACTTC. It is translated as CASRMGREGPQQYF.

This chain connects TRBV6-1 to TRBJ2-2; 7 bases map to TRBD1. V gave up 6 bases and J gave up 7 bases; unmatched junction bases: 8. CDR3 length: 14 amino acids. Germline V gene sequence: CDR1 MNHNS, CDR2 SASEGT. CDR3 in amino acids: CASRSRQGDGELFF. Written as DNA, the CDR3 is TGTGCCAGCAGGAGCAGACAGGGTGACGGGGAGCTGTTTTTT.

This chain uses TRBV6-1 with TRBJ2-2; tentative D call: TRBD1 (6 bases). The CDR3 covers 13 residues. Germline V CDR1 and CDR2: MNHNS, SASEGT. V was shortened by 6 bases and J by 6 bases, with 11 bases between the two germline ends. As DNA, the CDR3 is TGTGCCAGCAGGAGACAGGAATCCGGGGAGCTGTTTTTT. Its protein is CASRRQESGELFF.